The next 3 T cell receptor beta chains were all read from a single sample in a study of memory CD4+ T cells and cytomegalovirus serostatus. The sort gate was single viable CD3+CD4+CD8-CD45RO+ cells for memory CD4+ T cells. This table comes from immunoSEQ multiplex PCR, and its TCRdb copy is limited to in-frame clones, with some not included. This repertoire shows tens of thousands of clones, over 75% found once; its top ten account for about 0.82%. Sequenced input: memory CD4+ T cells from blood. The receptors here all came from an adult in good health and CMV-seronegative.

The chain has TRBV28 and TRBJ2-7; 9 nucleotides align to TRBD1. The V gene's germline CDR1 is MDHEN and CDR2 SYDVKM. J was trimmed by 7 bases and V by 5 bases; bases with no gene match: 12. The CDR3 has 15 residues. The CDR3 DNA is TGTGCCAGCAGTCCCACCGGGACAGGGTCGCGTGAGCAGTACTTC. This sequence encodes CASSPTGTGSREQYF.

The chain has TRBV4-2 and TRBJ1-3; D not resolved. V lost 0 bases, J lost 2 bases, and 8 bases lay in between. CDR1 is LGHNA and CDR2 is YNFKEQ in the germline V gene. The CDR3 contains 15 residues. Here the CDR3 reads CASSQDLVPGNTIYF. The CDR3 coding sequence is TGTGCCAGCAGCCAAGATCTTGTTCCTGGAAACACCATATATTTT.

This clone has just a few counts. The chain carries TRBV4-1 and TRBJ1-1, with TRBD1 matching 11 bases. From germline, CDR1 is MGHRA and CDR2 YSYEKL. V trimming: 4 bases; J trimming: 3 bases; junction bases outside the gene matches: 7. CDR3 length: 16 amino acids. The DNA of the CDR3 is TGCGCCAGCAGCCCAGGGACAGGGGGATCGGACACTGAAGCTTTCTTT. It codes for CASSPGTGGSDTEAFF.